The 16 T cell receptor beta chains listed next were all sequenced from one sample in a study of blood T cell repertoires in COVID-19. The protocol was immunoSEQ multiplex PCR, while the TCRdb copy is restricted to in-frame clones and leaves out a portion. Of about 360,000 clones detected, more than 75% appear once; the ten largest clones hold about 1.9%. The source material was PBMCs or T cells enriched from blood (not recorded which). These receptor sequences come from a man aged 35 to 55 in a cohort exposed to, infected with or recovered from COVID-19 (not recorded which).

V and J are TRBV5-1 and TRBJ2-3, with 7 nucleotides matching TRBD2. The germline V gene has CDR1 SGHRS and CDR2 YFSETQ. The V and J ends lost 1 base and 1 base, in that order; junction bases with no gene match: 6. CDR3 length: 16 residues. The chain's CDR3 is CASSLLSAGGTDTQYF. CDR3 bases: TGCGCCAGCAGCTTGTTATCGGCGGGAGGCACAGATACGCAGTATTTT.

Here the CDR3 DNA reads TGTGCCAGCAGCTTAGGCCTCGGACAGTATCACGGTGGCTACACCTTC. It codes for CASSLGLGQYHGGYTF. V is TRBV7-9 and J is TRBJ1-2; a possible D gene is TRBD1 (6 bases). Germline assignment: CDR1 SEHNR and CDR2 FQNEAQ (reference sequence). Trimming cost V 1 base and J 7 bases, with 19 bases left between them. The CDR3 length is 16 residues. The full variable domain, in which reference TRBV7-9 and TRBJ1-2 provide the parts outside the CDR3, is DTGVSQNPRHKITKRGQNVTFRCDPISEHNRLYWYRQTLGQGPEFLTYFQNEAQLEKSRLLSDRFSAERPKGSFSTLEIQRTEQGDSAMYLCASSLGLGQYHGGYTFGSGTRLTVV.

V gene TRBV10-3 combines with J gene TRBJ1-2; 11 bases line up with TRBD1. This CDR3 region has 16 residues. The V and J ends lost 3 bases and 4 bases, in that order; junction bases with no gene match: 7. Germline-derived CDR1 and CDR2 are ENHRY and SYGVKD. The CDR3 DNA reads TGTGCCATCAGTGAAAGGACAGGGGGCGCCGGCTATGGCTACACCTTC. This encodes CAISERTGGAGYGYTF.

This chain uses TRBV6-1 with TRBJ1-5; the D gene is possibly TRBD1 (6 bases). Germline loops: CDR1 MNHNS, CDR2 SASEGT. Trimming removed 2 bases at V and 7 bases at J, with 12 bases between. The CDR3 runs 14 residues. The CDR3 DNA reads TGTGCCAGCAGTGAAAGGGGGAAGAGACAGCCCCAGCATTTT. Encoded protein: CASSERGKRQPQHF.

This clone was recorded once. This chain joins TRBV27 and TRBJ2-1, with 7 bases aligning to TRBD1. Germline V gene data show CDR1 as MNHEY and CDR2 as SMNVEV (reference sequence). The V segment lost 7 bases and the J segment 1 base; nucleotides outside the gene matches: 7. The CDR3 sequence is 15 residues long. CDR3 DNA: TGTGCCAGCACCTCAACAGGGGAGTCCTACAATGAGCAGTTCTTC. It specifies CASTSTGESYNEQFF.

The rearrangement links TRBV18 to TRBJ1-1, with D perhaps TRBD1 (6 bases). CDR1 is KGHSH and CDR2 is LQKENI in the germline V gene. Trimming removed 3 bases from V and 5 bases from J, with 16 bases in between. This CDR3 is 15 amino acids long. For the CDR3, the DNA is TGTGCCAGCTCACCGAGGGACATTTTTGGGACTGAAGCTTTCTTT. This sequence encodes CASSPRDIFGTEAFF.

This chain joins TRBV3-1 (or the pseudogene TRBV3-2) and TRBJ1-4, with no clear D. The CDR3 extends over 14 amino acids. Trimming removed 4 bases from V and 6 bases from J, with 12 bases in between. Germline loops: CDR1 LGHDT, CDR2 YNNKEL (reference sequence). The CDR3 nucleotides are TGTGCCAGCAGCCGTATGACGGGAGATGAAAAACTGTTTTTT. It translates to CASSRMTGDEKLFF.

The chain combines TRBV7-9 with TRBJ2-3, with a weak D call TRBD1 (6 bases). The V gene's germline CDR1 is SEHNR and CDR2 FQNEAQ (reference sequence). The CDR3 runs 15 residues. Trimming took off 5 bases at V and 1 base at J, with 13 bases between the two ends. The CDR3 coding sequence is TGTGCCAGCAGCAATACAGGGTCTGGCACAGATACGCAGTATTTT. Translation: CASSNTGSGTDTQYF.

V and J are TRBV5-4 and TRBJ1-1; TRBD1 aligns across 7 bases. There are 14 residues in the CDR3. With V trimmed by 0 bases and J by 5 bases, 4 bases remained unmatched. In germline, CDR1 is SGHNT, CDR2 YYREEE (reference sequence). As DNA, the CDR3 is TGTGCCAGCAGCTTGGGACAGGGCAGGACTGAAGCTTTCTTT. Translated: CASSLGQGRTEAFF.

This clone appeared once. The CDR3 loop is CASSSTSGRPDTQYF. For the CDR3, the DNA is TGTGCCAGCAGTTCGACTAGCGGGAGGCCAGATACGCAGTATTTT. The rearrangement uses TRBV6-5 and TRBJ2-3; 13 bases are a match to TRBD2. With V trimmed by 4 bases and J by 4 bases, 2 bases remained unmatched. The CDR3 totals 15 residues. CDR1 and CDR2 from the germline V gene are MNHEY and SVGAGI.

CDR3 in DNA: TGTGCCAGTAGTTCCCCGAAGGGGTCTAATGAAAAACTGTTTTTT. As protein: CASSSPKGSNEKLFF. V usage is TRBV19 and J usage is TRBJ1-4; D may be TRBD1 (5 bases). Germline CDR1 reads LNHDA; CDR2 reads SQIVND (reference sequence). The CDR3 length is 15 residues. Trimming stripped 5 bases from V and 3 bases from J, with 13 bases between.

This chain joins TRBV10-3 and TRBJ2-3, with a tentative D call TRBD2 (5 bases). V was pared by 6 bases and J by 0 bases, with 16 bases between. Germline loops: CDR1 ENHRY, CDR2 SYGVKD. There are 16 residues in the CDR3. As DNA, the CDR3 is TGTGCCATCAGGCCTCACATAGCGATAAGCACAGATACGCAGTATTTT. It is translated as CAIRPHIAISTDTQYF.

The CDR3 region is CASSLGRVWGEKLFF. The CDR3 coding sequence is TGTGCCAGCAGCTTAGGCAGGGTATGGGGTGAAAAACTGTTTTTT. The J gene is TRBJ1-4, the V gene TRBV7-2, with D perhaps matching TRBD1 (5 bases). Germline V gene sequence: CDR1 SGHTA, CDR2 FQGNSA. V lost 1 base and J 7 bases, leaving 13 bases between the germline ends. The CDR3 consists of 15 residues.

The chain combines TRBV6-1 with TRBJ1-5; 8 bases fit TRBD1. With 3 bases clipped from V and 4 bases from J, the junction kept 5 bases outside the gene matches. CDR1 and CDR2 (germline): MNHNS, SASEGT. This CDR3 has 15 residues. The CDR3 protein is CASSDNTGGNQPQHF. The CDR3 nucleotides are TGTGCCAGCAGTGACAACACAGGGGGAAATCAGCCCCAGCATTTT.

The table lists this clone with a count of one. The chain joins TRBV29-1 to TRBJ1-1, with D tentatively TRBD1 (5 bases). The CDR3 extends over 13 amino acids. Germline CDR1 reads SQVTM; CDR2 reads ANQGSEA. The ends were cut back, 4 bases at V and 5 bases at J, with 14 bases in the middle. The CDR3 DNA reads as TGCAGCGTTGTTGAAGGGGCCAAAACTGAAGCTTTCTTT. Protein product: CSVVEGAKTEAFF. The whole variable domain, filled in from reference TRBV29-1 and TRBJ1-1, reads SAVISQKPSRDICQRGTSLTIQCQVDSQVTMMFWYRQQPGQSLTLIATANQGSEATYESGFVIDKFPISRPNLTFSTLTVSNMSPEDSSIYLCSVVEGAKTEAFFGQGTRLTVV.

The sample holds one count of this clone. This sequence joins TRBV18 and TRBJ2-7; D might be TRBD1 (6 bases). This CDR3 spans 14 amino acids. Germline CDR1 KGHSH, CDR2 LQKENI. With 6 bases removed from V and 0 bases from J, the gap between germline ends came to 12 bases. CDR3 nucleotide sequence: TGTGCCAGCTCCGTTGGACAGCCCTCCTACGAGCAGTACTTC. This codes for CASSVGQPSYEQYF. The whole variable domain, filled in from reference TRBV18 and TRBJ2-7, reads NAGVMQNPRHLVRRRGQEARLRCSPMKGHSHVYWYRQLPEEGLKFMVYLQKENIIDESGMPKERFSAEFPKEGPSILRIQQVVRGDSAAYFCASSVGQPSYEQYFGPGTRLTVT.